The clone carrying this T cell receptor beta chain was detected a few times. Its antigen remains unidentified. This entry comes from a study of blood T cells in healthy people across ages. Findings and limits, study-wide: It was not possible, with unsorted PBMCs, to conclusively compare naive and antigen-experienced cells.

Collection of roughly 9.6 milliliters of peripheral blood was performed for each donor. A minimum of 6 million PBMCs was isolated per sample. Each sample yielded at least 5.5 micrograms of PBMC total RNA. Trimming took off 10 bases at V and 5 bases at J, with 21 bases between the two ends. Germline lookup yields CDR1 MDHEN and CDR2 SYDVKM. The CDR3 spans 15 residues. A sample-barcoded 5' primer and a J-beta primer mix were used in a second PCR of about 7 to 12 cycles. TCRdb reprocessed the 5' RACE reads with MiXCR, giving one entry per CDR3 protein. Here the sample spans 1 million to 1.2 million distinct CDR3 sequences, less than 45% being singletons.

This clonotype was sampled from a man younger than 35 in good health. Sequenced: blood. The rearrangement uses TRBV28 and TRBJ2-1; D gene unclear. The CDR3 is CATYDGLLSHNEQFF. CDR3 sequence (DNA): TGTGCCACCTATGACGGCCTCTTATCTCACAATGAGCAGTTCTTC. The full variable domain, completed using reference TRBV28 and TRBJ2-1, is DVKVTQSSRYLVKRTGEKVFLECVQDMDHENMFWYRQDPGLGLRLIYFSYDVKMKEKGDIPEGYSVSREKKERFSLILESASTNQTSMYLCATYDGLLSHNEQFFGPGTRLTVL.